A single sample is the source of the 4 T cell receptor beta chains below, sequenced in a study of blood T cells in healthy people across ages. Together with a sample-barcoded 5' primer, a J-beta primer mix was included in a second PCR lasting about 7 to 12 cycles. MiXCR, run by TCRdb on the 5' RACE reads, gives a single entry per CDR3 protein. The repertoire consists of over 1,500,000 distinct CDR3 sequences, with about 39% occurring once and the leading ten covering 20% to 25%. The sample taken for sequencing was blood. Receptor source: a human donor in good health.

This clonotype occurred a few times. CDR3 DNA: TGCGCCAGCAGCTTGAATCGAGTTGTGGGCAATGAGCAGTTCTTC. Translating it yields CASSLNRVVGNEQFF. The chain couples TRBV5-1 to TRBJ2-1; D gene uncertain. Germline-derived CDR1 and CDR2 are SGHRS and YFSETQ. The CDR3 has 15 residues. Trimming took off 1 base at V and 6 bases at J, with 14 bases between the two ends.

This clonotype has more than one count but fewer than ten. The chain links TRBV7-8 to TRBJ2-1; TRBD1 aligns across 9 bases. The germline gives CDR1 SGHVS, CDR2 FQNEAQ. This CDR3 has 19 residues. Trimming removed 4 bases from V and 7 bases from J; junction bases left unmatched: 20. The CDR3 loop reads CASSSTARWTDRGGNEQFF. The CDR3 region has the DNA TGTGCCAGCAGCTCGACCGCGCGTTGGACGGACAGGGGAGGGAATGAGCAGTTCTTC.

This clonotype was detected a few times. The rearrangement joins TRBV10-3 to TRBJ2-3, with unresolved D. The V end was cut by 4 bases, the J end by 6 bases, with 11 bases between. The CDR3 covers 13 residues. In germline, CDR1 is ENHRY, CDR2 SYGVKD. This chain's CDR3 is CAISARVLDTQYF. The CDR3 nucleotides are TGTGCCATCAGTGCCCGGGTACTGGATACGCAGTATTTT.

This chain joins TRBV27 and TRBJ1-5, with D hard to call. Trimming stripped 1 base from V and 6 bases from J, with 7 bases between. The CDR3 is made up of 13 amino acids. The germline V gene encodes CDR1 MNHEY and CDR2 SMNVEV (reference sequence). The CDR3 spells CASSLYWGQPQHF. CDR3 sequence (DNA): TGTGCCAGCAGTTTATATTGGGGTCAGCCCCAGCATTTT.